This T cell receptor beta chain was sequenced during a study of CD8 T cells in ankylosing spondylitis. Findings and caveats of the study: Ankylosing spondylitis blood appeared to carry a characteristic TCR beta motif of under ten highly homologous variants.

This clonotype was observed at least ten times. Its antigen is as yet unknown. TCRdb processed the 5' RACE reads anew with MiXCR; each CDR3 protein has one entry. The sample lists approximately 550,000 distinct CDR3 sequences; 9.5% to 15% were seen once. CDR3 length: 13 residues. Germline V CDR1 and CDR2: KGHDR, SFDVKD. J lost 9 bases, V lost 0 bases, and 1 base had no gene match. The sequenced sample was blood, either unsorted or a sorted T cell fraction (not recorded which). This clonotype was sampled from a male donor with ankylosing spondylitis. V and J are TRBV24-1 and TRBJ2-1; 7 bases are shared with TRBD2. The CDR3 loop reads CATSDLWGGEQFF. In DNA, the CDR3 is TGTGCCACCAGTGATTTGTGGGGGGGTGAGCAGTTCTTC.